The sequence of this T cell receptor beta chain was determined in a study of human T cells and chemical hapten exposure. Study-wide background: Across its roughly 22 weeks, the study gave patients weekly diphenylcyclopropenone doses to the scalp. Across samples, TCR yields varied, mostly owing to small differences in pooled library volumes.

TCRdb processed the RACE reads anew with MiXCR; each CDR3 protein has one entry. The table includes tens of thousands of distinct CDR3 sequences, about 10% detected once. Indicated time point: patch test 2, 6 weeks after DPC sensitization. Described treatment: therapeutic diphenylcyclopropenone sensitization with weekly scalp DPC. The receptor's source is a woman between 50 and 59 years old with alopecia areata. Some clones in this sample may be carry-over from other donors' samples. Sample: whole blood, taken in connection with sensitization to the hapten diphenylcyclopropenone (DPC).

The CDR3 reads CASSQDLVLRTGELFF. CDR3 nucleotide sequence: TGTGCCAGCAGCCAAGATCTAGTTCTCCGCACCGGGGAGCTGTTTTTT. This chain joins TRBV14 and TRBJ2-2; D is undetermined. The ends were cut back, 0 bases at V and 4 bases at J, with 12 bases in the middle. Germline assignment: CDR1 SGHDN and CDR2 FVKESK. The length of the CDR3 is 16 residues. Combining the CDR3 with reference TRBV14 and TRBJ2-2 gives the whole variable domain EAGVTQFPSHSVIEKGQTVTLRCDPISGHDNLYWYRRVMGKEIKFLLHFVKESKQDESGMPNNRFLAERTGGTYSTLKVQPAELEDSGVYFCASSQDLVLRTGELFFGEGSRLTVL.